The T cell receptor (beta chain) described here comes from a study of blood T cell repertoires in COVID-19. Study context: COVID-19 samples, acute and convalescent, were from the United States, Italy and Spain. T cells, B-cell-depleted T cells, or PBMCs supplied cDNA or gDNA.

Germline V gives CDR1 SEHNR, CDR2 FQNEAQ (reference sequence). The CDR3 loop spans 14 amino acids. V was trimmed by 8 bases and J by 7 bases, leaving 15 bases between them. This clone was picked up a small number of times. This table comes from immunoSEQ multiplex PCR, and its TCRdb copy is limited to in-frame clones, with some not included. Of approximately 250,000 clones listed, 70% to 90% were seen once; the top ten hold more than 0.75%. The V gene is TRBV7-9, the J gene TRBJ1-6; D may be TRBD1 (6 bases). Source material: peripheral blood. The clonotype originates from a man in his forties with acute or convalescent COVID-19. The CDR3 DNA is TGTGCCAGCGGCAGGGGCCTGGAGAATTCACCCCTCCACTTT. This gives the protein CASGRGLENSPLHF.